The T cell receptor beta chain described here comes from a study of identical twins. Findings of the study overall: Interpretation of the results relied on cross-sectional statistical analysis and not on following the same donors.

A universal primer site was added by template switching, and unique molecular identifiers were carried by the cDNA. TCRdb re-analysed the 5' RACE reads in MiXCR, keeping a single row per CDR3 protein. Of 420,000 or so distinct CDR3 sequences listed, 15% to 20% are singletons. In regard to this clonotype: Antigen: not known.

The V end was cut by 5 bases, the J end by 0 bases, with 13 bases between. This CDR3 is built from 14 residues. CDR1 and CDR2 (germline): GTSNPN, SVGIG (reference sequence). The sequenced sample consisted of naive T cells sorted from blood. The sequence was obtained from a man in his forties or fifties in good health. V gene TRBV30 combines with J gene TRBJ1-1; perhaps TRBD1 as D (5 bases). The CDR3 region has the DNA TGTGCCTGGGCAGGGACCGGGATGAACACTGAAGCTTTCTTT. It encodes CAWAGTGMNTEAFF.